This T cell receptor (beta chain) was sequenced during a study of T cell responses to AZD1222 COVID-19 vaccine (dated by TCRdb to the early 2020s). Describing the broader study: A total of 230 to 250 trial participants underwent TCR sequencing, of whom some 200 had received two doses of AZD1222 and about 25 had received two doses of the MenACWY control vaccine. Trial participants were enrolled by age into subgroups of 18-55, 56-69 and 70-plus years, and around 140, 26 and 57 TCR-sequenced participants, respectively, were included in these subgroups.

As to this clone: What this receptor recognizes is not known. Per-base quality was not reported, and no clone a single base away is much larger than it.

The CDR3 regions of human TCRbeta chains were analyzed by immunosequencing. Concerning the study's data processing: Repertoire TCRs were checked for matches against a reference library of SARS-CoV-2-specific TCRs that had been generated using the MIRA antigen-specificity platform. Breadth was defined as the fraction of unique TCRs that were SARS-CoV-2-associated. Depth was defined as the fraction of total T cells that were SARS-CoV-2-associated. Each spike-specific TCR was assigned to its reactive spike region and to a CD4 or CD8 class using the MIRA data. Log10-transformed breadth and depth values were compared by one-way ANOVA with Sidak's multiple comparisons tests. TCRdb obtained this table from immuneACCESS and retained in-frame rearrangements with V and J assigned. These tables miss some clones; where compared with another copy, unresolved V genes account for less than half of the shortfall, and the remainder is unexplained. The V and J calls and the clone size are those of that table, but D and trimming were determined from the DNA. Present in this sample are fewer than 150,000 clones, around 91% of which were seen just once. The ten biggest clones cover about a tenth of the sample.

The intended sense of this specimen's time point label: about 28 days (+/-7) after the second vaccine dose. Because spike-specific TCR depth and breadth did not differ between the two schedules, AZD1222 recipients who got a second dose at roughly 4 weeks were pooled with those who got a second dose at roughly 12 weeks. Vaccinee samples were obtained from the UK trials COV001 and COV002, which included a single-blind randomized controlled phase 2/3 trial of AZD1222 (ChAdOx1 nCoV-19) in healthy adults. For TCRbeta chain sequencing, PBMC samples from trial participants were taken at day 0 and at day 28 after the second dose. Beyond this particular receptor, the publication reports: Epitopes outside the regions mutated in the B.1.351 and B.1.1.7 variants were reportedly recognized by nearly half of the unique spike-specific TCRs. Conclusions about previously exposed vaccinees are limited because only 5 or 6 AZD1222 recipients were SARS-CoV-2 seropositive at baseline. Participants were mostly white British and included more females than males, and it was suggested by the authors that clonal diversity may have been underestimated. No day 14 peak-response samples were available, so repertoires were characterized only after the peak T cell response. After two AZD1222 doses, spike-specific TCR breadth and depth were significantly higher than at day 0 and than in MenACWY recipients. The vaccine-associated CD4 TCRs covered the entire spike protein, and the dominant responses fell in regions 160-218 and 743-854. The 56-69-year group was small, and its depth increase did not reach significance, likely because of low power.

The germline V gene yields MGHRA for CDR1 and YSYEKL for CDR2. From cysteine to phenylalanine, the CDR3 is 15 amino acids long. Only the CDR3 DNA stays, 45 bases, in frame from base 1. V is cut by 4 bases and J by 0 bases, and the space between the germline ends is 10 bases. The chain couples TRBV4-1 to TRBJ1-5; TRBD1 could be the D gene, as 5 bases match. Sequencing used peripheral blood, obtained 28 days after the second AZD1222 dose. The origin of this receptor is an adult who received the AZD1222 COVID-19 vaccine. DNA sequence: TGCGCCAGCAGCCTCTCGACAGTTAGCAATCAGCCCCAGCATTTT. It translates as CASSLSTVSNQPQHF.